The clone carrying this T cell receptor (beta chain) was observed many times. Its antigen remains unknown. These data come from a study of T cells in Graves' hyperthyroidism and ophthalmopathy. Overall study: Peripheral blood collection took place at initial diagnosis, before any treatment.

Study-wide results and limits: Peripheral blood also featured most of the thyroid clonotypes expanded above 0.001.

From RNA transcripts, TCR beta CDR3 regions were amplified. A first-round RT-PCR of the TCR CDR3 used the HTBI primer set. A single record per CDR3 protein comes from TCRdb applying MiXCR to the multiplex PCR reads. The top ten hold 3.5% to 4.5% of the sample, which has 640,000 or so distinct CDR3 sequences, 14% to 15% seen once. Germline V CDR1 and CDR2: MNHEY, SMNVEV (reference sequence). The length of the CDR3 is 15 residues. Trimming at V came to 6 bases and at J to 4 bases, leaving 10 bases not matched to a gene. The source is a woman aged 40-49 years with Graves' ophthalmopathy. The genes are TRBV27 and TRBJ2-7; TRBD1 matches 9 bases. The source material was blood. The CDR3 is CASSRRTGVFYEQYF. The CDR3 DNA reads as TGTGCCAGCAGCCGCCGGACAGGGGTCTTTTACGAGCAGTACTTC.